The subject of this entry is one TCR beta chain. Antigen specificity is unknown. This specimen belongs to a study of blood T cells in healthy people across ages. Background on the study: There was about one barcoded beta molecule captured by template switching per two T cells. General study results and limits: Comparison with aged donors showed that long-lived donors had more naive CD4+ cells and higher diversity.

Germline-derived CDR1 and CDR2 are SEHNR and FQNEAQ (reference sequence). The CDR3 is 14 amino acids. V trimming: 6 bases; J trimming: 8 bases; junction bases outside the gene matches: 12. PCR was performed a second time for about 7 to 12 cycles using a sample-barcoded 5' primer and a J-beta primer mix. Researchers report that a template-switch adaptor with 12 random nucleotides tagged each cDNA molecule. The study obtained at least 3 million CDR3-containing paired-end reads from every sample. One entry per CDR3 protein results from TCRdb running MiXCR on the 5' RACE reads. Here the sample spans some 1.8 million distinct CDR3 sequences, about two fifths being singletons.

The sample comprised blood. The sequence came from a human donor in good health. The chain links TRBV7-9 to TRBJ1-2; TRBD1 matches at 7 bases. CDR3 in DNA: TGTGCCAGCAGTCCTAGACAGGGTTATAGCGGCTACACCTTC. This encodes CASSPRQGYSGYTF.